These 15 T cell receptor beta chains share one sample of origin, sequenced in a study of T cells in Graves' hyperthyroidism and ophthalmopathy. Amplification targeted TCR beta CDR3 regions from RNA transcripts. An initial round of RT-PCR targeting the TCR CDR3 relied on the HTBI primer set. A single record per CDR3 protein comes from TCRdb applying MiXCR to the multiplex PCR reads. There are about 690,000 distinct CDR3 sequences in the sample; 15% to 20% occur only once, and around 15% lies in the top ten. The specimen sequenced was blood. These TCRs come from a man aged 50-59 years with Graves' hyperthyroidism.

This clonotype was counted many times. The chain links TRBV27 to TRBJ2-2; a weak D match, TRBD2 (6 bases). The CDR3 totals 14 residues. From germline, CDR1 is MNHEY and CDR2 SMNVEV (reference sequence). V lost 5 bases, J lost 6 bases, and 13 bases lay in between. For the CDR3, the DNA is TGTGCCAGCAGTCTGACTCCGGGGGCCGGGGAGCTGTTTTTT. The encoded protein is CASSLTPGAGELFF.

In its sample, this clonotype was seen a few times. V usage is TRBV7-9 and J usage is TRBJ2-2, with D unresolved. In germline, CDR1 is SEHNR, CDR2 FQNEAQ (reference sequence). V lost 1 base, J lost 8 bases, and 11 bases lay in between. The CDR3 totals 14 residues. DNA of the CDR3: TGTGCCAGCAGCTTAGTGACACGGATTGGGGAGCTGTTTTTT. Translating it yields CASSLVTRIGELFF.

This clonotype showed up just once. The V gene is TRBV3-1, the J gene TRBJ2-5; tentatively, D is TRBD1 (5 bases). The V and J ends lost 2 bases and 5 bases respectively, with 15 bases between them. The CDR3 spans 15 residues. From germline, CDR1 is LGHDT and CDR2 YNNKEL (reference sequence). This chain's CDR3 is CASSQRGASLETQYF. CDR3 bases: TGTGCCAGCAGCCAAAGGGGCGCCAGTCTGGAGACCCAGTACTTC.

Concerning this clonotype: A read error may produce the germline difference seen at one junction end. The CDR3 loop is CAGSRPGTSGRDTSYEQYF. CDR3 nucleotides: TGTGCCGGCAGCCGTCCCGGGACTAGCGGGAGGGATACCTCCTACGAGCAGTACTTC. J is TRBJ2-7 and V is TRBV6-2 or TRBV6-3; 16 nucleotides agree with TRBD2. In germline, CDR1 is MNHEY, CDR2 SVGEGT. The CDR3 spans 19 residues.

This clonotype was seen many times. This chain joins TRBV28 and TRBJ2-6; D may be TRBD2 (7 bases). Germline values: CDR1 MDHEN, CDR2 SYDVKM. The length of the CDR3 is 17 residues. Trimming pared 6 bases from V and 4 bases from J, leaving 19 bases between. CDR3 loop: CASRSGGAPAGANVLTF. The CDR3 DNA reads TGTGCCAGCAGAAGTGGGGGGGCACCGGCCGGGGCCAACGTCCTGACTTTC.

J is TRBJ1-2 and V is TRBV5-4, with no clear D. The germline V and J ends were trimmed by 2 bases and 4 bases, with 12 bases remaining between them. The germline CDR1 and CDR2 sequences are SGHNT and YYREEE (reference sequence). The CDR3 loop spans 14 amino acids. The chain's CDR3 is CASSLDGLGYGYTF. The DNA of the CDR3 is TGTGCCAGCAGCTTAGACGGTCTGGGCTATGGCTACACCTTC.

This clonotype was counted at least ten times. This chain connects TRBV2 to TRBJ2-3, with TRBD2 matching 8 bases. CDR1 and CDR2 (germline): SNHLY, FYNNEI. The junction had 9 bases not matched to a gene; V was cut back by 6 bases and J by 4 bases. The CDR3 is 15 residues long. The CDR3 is CASRGTSNIADTQYF. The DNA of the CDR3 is TGTGCCAGCAGGGGGACTAGTAATATCGCAGATACGCAGTATTTT. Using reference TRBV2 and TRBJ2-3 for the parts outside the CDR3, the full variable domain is EPEVTQTPSHQVTQMGQEVILRCVPISNHLYFYWYRQILGQKVEFLVSFYNNEISEKSEIFDDQFSVERPDGSNFTLKIRSTKLEDSAMYFCASRGTSNIADTQYFGPGTRLTVL.

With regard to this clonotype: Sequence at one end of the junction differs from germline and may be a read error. CDR3 nucleotide sequence: TGTGCCAACAGTTCTACCTACTATAATTCACCCCTCCACTTT. Translating it yields CANSSTYYNSPLHF. The chain carries TRBV28 and TRBJ1-6; D is unresolved. Germline CDR1 is MDHEN and CDR2 is SYDVKM. The CDR3 contains 14 residues.

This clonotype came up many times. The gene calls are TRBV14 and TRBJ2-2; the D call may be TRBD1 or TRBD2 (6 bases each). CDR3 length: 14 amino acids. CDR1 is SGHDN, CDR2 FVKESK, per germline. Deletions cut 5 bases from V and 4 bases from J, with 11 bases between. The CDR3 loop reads CASSAGHLTGELFF. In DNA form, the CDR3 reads TGTGCCAGCAGCGCGGGACACCTCACCGGGGAGCTGTTTTTT.

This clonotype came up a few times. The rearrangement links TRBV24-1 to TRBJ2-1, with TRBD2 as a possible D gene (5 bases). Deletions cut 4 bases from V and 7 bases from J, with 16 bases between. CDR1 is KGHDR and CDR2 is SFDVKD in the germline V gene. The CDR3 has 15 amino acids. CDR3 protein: CATSDAREFFNEQFF. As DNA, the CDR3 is TGTGCCACCAGTGACGCGAGGGAGTTTTTTAATGAGCAGTTCTTC.

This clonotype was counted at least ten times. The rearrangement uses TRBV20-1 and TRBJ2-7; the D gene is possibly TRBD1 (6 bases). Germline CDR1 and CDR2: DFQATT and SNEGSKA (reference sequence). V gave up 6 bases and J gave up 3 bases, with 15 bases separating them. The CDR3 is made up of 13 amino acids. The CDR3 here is CSATSDRVYEQYF. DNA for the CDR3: TGCAGTGCAACCTCGGACAGAGTCTACGAGCAGTACTTC.

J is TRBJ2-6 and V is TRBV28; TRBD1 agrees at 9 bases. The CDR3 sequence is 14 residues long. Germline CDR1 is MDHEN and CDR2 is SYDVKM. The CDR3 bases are TGTGCTGGGGGACAGGGCCCTGGGGCCAACGTCCTGACTTTC. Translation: CAGGQGPGANVLTF.

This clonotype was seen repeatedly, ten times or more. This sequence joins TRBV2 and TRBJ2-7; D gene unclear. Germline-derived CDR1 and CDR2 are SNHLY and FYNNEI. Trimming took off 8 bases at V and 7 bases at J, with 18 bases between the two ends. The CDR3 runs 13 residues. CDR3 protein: CASGPWPAREQYF. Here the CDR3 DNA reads TGTGCCAGCGGCCCTTGGCCAGCCAGGGAGCAGTACTTC.

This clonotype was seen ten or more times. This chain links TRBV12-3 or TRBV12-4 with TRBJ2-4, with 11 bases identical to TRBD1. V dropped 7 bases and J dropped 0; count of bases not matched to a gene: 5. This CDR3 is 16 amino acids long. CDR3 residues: CASTGTGGSAKNIQYF. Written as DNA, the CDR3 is TGTGCCAGCACCGGGACAGGGGGATCAGCCAAAAACATTCAGTACTTC.

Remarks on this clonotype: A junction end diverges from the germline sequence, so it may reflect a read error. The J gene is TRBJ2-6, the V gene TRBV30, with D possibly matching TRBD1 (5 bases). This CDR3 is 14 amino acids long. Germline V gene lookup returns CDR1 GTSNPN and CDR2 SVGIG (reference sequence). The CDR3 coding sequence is TGTGCCTGCCCGAGAGGATCTGGGGCCAGCGTCCTGACTTTC. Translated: CACPRGSGASVLTF.